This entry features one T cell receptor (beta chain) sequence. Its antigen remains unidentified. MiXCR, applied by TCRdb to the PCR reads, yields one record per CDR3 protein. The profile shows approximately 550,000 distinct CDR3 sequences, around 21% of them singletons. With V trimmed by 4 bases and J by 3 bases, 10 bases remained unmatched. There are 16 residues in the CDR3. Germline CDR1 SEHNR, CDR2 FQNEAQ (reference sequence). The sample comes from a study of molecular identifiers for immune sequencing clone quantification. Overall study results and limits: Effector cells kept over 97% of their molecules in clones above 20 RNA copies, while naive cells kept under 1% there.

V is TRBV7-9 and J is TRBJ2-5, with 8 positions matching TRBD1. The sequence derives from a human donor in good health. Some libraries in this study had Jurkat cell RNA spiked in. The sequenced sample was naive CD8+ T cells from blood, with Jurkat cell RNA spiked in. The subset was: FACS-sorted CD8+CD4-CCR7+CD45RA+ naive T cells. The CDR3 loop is CASSSPVDRAEETQYF. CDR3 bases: TGTGCCAGCAGCTCCCCCGTGGACAGGGCGGAAGAGACCCAGTACTTC.